Shown below are 9 T cell receptor beta chains from a single sample sequenced in a study of PD-L1 blockade in urothelial cancer. Sequenced by immunoSEQ multiplex PCR; TCRdb stores in-frame clones only, minus some. Of roughly 90,000 clones in the sample, over 90% are singletons; the top ten hold around 10%. The specimen comprised PBMCs, sampled around atezolizumab (anti-PD-L1) treatment. All receptors derive from a man aged 55 to 69 with urothelial cancer.

The chain carries TRBV4-2 and TRBJ2-7; 12 positions agree with TRBD2. J was trimmed by 7 bases and V by 1 base; bases with no gene match: 14. The CDR3 is 18 residues long. The germline CDR1 and CDR2 sequences are LGHNA and YNFKEQ. The CDR3 DNA is TGTGCCAGCAGCCAAGCGGCCCTAGCGGGAGGGGTAGCGGGTGAGCAGTACTTC. Amino acids: CASSQAALAGGVAGEQYF.

V gene TRBV6-1 combines with J gene TRBJ1-2; TRBD1 matches at 8 bases. Germline V gene sequence: CDR1 MNHNS, CDR2 SASEGT. With 0 bases clipped from V and 4 bases from J, the junction kept 7 bases outside the gene matches. This CDR3 contains 16 residues. CDR3 residues: CASSEAQSGGGYGYTF. The DNA of the CDR3 is TGTGCCAGCAGTGAAGCGCAATCAGGGGGCGGCTATGGCTACACCTTC.

The chain has TRBV6-5 and TRBJ2-5, with a weak D call TRBD2 (6 bases). V was pared by 6 bases and J by 1 base, with 12 bases between. Germline-derived CDR1 and CDR2 are MNHEY and SVGAGI. The CDR3 spans 14 residues. CDR3 in DNA: TGTGCCAGCAGACCAAGCGGGTTCCAAGAGACCCAGTACTTC. Translated: CASRPSGFQETQYF.

This rearrangement joins TRBV10-3 to TRBJ2-1; no clear D gene. The germline V and J ends were trimmed by 2 bases and 5 bases, with 7 bases remaining between them. The CDR3 consists of 13 residues. Germline assignment: CDR1 ENHRY and CDR2 SYGVKD. In nucleotides, the CDR3 is TGTGCCATCAGTGAGAATACGGACAATGAGCAGTTCTTC. It encodes CAISENTDNEQFF.

The gene calls are TRBV10-2 and TRBJ1-1, with 11 bases lining up with TRBD1. The CDR3 consists of 14 residues. Trimming at V came to 6 bases and at J to 5 bases, leaving 5 bases not matched to a gene. CDR1 is WSHSY and CDR2 is SAAADI in the germline V gene. This CDR3 is CASSLGQGATEAFF. The CDR3 bases are TGCGCCAGCAGCCTAGGACAGGGGGCGACTGAAGCTTTCTTT.

The V gene is TRBV5-1, the J gene TRBJ1-1; 10 bases align to TRBD1. This CDR3 is built from 14 residues. Germline V gives CDR1 SGHRS, CDR2 YFSETQ. V dropped 6 bases and J dropped 2; count of bases not matched to a gene: 4. CDR3 nucleotide sequence: TGCGCCAGCACGACAGGGGGCGCAAACACTGAAGCTTTCTTT. It codes for CASTTGGANTEAFF.

This chain links TRBV7-3 with TRBJ2-5; a weak D match, TRBD2 (6 bases). This CDR3 has 16 amino acids. Trimming left V 6 bases short and J 0 bases short, with 17 bases between. Germline CDR1 is SGHTA and CDR2 is FQGTGA. CDR3 residues: CASSSLGGEYQETQYF. As DNA, the CDR3 is TGTGCCAGCAGTTCTCTGGGCGGGGAGTACCAAGAGACCCAGTACTTC.

V is TRBV23-1 and J is TRBJ1-5; 10 positions match TRBD1. TRBV23-1 is an ORF, and what it does is uncertain. This CDR3 comprises 17 residues. With V trimmed by 6 bases and J by 7 bases, 15 bases remained unmatched. CDR3 sequence: CASRGWSGTGEGQPQHF. The CDR3 region has the DNA TGCGCCAGCAGGGGTTGGTCCGGGACAGGGGAAGGGCAGCCCCAGCATTTT.

This chain joins TRBV10-3 and TRBJ2-7, with a weak D call TRBD2 (6 bases). Germline values: CDR1 ENHRY, CDR2 SYGVKD. The CDR3 consists of 13 residues. V lost 3 bases and J 11 bases, leaving 17 bases between the germline ends. DNA of the CDR3: TGTGCCATCAGTGAAGGAGGCCAAGCGGGCGAGTACTTC. It encodes CAISEGGQAGEYF.